The present T cell receptor beta chain was sequenced within a study of blood T cell repertoires in COVID-19. Study background: Specimens from acute and convalescent COVID-19 originated in the United States, Italy and Spain. The analysed material was cDNA or gDNA that came from T cells, B-cell-depleted T cells, or PBMCs.

Methods used by the authors: Amplified reference gene primers provided the basis for estimating nucleated cell counts. The data were produced by immunoSEQ multiplex PCR, yet TCRdb's version contains in-frame clones alone and is incomplete. The DNA gave D and trimming, while V, J and clone size come from that table. The repertoire consists of 80,000 or so clones, with about four fifths occurring once and the leading ten covering around 12%. Material for sequencing was peripheral blood. This TCR was recovered from a man older than 75 with acute or convalescent COVID-19.

CDR3 DNA sequence: TGTGCCAGCAGGGCCGGGACAGGGTCCCGCAATGAGCAGTTCTTC. It is translated as CASRAGTGSRNEQFF. V and J are TRBV6-5 and TRBJ2-1; 9 positions agree with TRBD1. In germline, CDR1 is MNHEY, CDR2 SVGAGI. The CDR3 is made up of 15 amino acids. Trimming took 6 bases from V and 6 from J; bases not matched to a gene: 9.